This T cell receptor beta chain was recorded in a study of shared clonotypes between healthy human individuals. V gave up 7 bases and J gave up 7 bases, with 17 bases separating them. The CDR3 runs to 14 residues. Germline V gives CDR1 SGHTA, CDR2 FQGNSA. It was at deep level that the assay was run. Each sorted subset replicate got 200 ng genomic DNA, tens of thousands of genomes. The table came from immunoSEQ multiplex PCR; TCRdb's copy has only in-frame clones and leaves some out. The sample includes some 1 million clones, under 80% of them seen just once. The specimen sequenced was memory CD4+ T cells sorted from blood. Subset given: CD45RA-negative fraction. This TCR came from a man in his late teens or twenties in good health. The chain has TRBV7-2 and TRBJ1-5; perhaps TRBD1 as D (5 bases). The CDR3 DNA reads TGTGCCAGCAATCTAGGCGGGGGACGGCAGCCCCAGCATTTT. Amino acid sequence: CASNLGGGRQPQHF. The entire variable domain, with the rest obtained from reference TRBV7-2 and TRBJ1-5, is as follows: GAGVSQSPSNKVTEKGKDVELRCDPISGHTALYWYRQSLGQGLEFLIYFQGNSAPDKSGLPSDRFSAERTGGSVSTLTIQRTQQEDSAVYLCASNLGGGRQPQHFGDGTRLSIL.